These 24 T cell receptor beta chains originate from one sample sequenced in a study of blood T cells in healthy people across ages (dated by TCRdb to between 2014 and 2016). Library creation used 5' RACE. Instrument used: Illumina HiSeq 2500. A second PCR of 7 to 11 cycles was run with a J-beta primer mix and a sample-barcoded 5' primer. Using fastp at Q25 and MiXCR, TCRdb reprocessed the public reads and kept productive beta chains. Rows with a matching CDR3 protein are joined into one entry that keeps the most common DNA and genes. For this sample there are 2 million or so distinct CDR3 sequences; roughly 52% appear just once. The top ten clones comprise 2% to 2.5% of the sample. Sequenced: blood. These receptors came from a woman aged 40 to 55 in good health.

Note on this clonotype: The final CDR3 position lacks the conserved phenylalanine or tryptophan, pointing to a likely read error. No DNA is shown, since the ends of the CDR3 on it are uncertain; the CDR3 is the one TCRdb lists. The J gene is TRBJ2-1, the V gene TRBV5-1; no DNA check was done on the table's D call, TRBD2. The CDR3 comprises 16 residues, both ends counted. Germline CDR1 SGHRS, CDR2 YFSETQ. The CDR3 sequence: CASSLETSGGARPSFN.

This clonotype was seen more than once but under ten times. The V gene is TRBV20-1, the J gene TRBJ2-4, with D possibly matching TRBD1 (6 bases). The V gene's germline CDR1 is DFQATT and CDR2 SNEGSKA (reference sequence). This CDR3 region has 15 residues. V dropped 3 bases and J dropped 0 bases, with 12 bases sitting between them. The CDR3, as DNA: TGCAGTGCTAGGCCGGGACACCTAGCCAAAAACATTCAGTACTTC. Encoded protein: CSARPGHLAKNIQYF.

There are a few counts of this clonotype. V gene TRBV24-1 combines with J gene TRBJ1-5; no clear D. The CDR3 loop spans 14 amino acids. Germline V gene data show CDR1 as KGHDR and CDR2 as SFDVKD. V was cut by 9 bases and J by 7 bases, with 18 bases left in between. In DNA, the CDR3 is TGTGCCACCCTAGGGCCAGGTCCGAACCAGCCCCAGCATTTT. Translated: CATLGPGPNQPQHF.

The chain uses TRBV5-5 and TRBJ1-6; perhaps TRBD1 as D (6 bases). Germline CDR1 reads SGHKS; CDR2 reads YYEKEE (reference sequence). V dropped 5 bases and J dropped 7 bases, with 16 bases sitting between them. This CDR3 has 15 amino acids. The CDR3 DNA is TGTGCCAGCAGTCTACGGGGGCTGGGGAATTCACCCCTCCACTTT. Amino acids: CASSLRGLGNSPLHF.

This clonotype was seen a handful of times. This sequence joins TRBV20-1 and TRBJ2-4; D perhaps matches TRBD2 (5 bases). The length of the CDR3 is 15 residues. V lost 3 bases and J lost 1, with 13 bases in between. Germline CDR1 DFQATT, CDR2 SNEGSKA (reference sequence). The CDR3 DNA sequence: TGCAGTGCTAGCGAAGGACTTGCGGCCAAAAACATTCAGTACTTC. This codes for CSASEGLAAKNIQYF.

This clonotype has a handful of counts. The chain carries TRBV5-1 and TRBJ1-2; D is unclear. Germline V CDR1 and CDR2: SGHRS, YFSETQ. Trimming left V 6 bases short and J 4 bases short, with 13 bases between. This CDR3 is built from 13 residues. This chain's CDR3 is CASTVDGGYGYTF. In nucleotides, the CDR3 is TGCGCCAGCACCGTGGACGGAGGCTATGGCTACACCTTC.

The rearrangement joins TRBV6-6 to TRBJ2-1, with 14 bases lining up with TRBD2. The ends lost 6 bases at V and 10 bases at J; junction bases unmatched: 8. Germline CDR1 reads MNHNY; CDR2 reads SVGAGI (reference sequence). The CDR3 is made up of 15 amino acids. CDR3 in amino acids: CASRDGTSGGWEQFF. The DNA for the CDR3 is TGTGCCAGCAGAGACGGGACTAGCGGGGGTTGGGAGCAGTTCTTC.

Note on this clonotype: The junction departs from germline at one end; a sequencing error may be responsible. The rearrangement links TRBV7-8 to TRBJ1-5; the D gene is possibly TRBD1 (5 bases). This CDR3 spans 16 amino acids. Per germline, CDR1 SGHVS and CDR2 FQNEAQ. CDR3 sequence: CASSLGRDHSNQPQHF. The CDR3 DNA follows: TGTGCCAGCAGCTTAGGCAGGGACCATAGCAATCAGCCTCAGCATTTT.

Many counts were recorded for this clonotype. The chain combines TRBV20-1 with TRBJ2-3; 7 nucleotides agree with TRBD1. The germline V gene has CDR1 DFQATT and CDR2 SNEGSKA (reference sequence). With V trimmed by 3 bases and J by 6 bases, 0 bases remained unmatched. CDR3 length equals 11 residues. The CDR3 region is CSASRGDTQYF. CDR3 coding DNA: TGCAGTGCTAGCAGGGGGGATACGCAGTATTTT.

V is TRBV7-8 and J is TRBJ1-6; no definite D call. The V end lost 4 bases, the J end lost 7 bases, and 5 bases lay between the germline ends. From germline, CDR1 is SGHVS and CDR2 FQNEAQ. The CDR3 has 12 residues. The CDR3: CASSSTNSPLHF. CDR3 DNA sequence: TGTGCCAGCAGCTCCACCAATTCACCCCTCCACTTT.

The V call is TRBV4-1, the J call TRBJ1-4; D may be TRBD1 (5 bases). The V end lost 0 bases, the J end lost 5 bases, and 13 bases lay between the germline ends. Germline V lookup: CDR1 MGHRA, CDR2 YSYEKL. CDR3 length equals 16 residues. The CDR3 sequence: CASSQDPGYENEKLFF. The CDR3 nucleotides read TGCGCCAGCAGCCAAGACCCAGGGTATGAGAATGAAAAACTGTTTTTT.

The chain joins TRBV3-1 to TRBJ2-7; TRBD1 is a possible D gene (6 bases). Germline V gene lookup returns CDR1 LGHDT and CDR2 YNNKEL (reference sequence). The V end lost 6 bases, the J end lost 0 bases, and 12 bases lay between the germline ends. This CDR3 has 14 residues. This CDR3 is CASRSGQSSYEQYF. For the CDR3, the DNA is TGTGCCAGCAGATCGGGACAAAGCTCCTACGAGCAGTACTTC.

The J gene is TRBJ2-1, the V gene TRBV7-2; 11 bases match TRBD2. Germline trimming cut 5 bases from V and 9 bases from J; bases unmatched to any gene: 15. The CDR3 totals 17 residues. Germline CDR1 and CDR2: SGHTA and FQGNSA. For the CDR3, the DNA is TGTGCCAGCAGCCCACCTTCACTAGCGGGGGTCCGGCGTGAGCAGTTCTTC. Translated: CASSPPSLAGVRREQFF.

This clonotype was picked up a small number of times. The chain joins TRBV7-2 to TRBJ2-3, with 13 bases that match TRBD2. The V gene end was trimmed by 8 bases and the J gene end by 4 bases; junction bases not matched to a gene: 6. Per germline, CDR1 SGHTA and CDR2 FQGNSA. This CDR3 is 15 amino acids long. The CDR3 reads CASRTSGGVPDTQYF. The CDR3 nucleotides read TGTGCCAGCCGCACTAGCGGGGGGGTGCCAGATACGCAGTATTTT.

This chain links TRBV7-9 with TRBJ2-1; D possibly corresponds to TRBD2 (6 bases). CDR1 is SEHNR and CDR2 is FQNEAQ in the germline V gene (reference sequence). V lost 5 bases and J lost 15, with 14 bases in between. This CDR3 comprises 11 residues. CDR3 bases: TGTGCCAGCAGCGCCGGGGGTTCGACGTTCTTC. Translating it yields CASSAGGSTFF.

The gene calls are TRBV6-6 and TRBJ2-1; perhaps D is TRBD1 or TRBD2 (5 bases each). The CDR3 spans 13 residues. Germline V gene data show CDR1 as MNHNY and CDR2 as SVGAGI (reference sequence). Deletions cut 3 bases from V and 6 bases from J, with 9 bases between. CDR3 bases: TGTGCCAGCAGTTATTCGGGGCTCAATGAGCAGTTCTTC. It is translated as CASSYSGLNEQFF.

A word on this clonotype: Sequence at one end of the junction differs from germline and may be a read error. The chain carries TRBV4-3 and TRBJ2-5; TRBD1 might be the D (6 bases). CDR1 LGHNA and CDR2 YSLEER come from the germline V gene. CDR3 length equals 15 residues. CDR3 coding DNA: TGCGCCAGCAACCAACAACAGGGCCGGGTGGAGACCCAGTACTTC. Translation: CASNQQQGRVETQYF.

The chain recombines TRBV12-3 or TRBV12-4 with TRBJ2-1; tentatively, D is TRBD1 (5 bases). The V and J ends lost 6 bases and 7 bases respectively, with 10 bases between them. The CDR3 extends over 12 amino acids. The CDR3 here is CASRGVGNEQFF. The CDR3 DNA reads TGTGCCAGCAGAGGGGTAGGGAATGAGCAGTTCTTC.

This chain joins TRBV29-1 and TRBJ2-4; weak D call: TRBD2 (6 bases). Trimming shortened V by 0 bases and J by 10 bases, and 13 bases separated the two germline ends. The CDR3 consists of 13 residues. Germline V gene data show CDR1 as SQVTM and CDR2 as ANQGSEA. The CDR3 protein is CSVEDPGTSIQYF. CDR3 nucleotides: TGCAGCGTTGAAGACCCCGGGACTTCAATTCAGTACTTC.

This CDR3 reads CASSQETGNNYEQYF. For the CDR3, the DNA is TGCGCCAGCAGCCAGGAAACAGGTAACAACTACGAGCAGTACTTC. V usage is TRBV4-1 and J usage is TRBJ2-7; D possibly corresponds to TRBD1 (5 bases). Germline V lookup: CDR1 MGHRA, CDR2 YSYEKL. Trimming removed 3 bases from V and 3 bases from J, with 15 bases in between. CDR3 length: 15 residues.

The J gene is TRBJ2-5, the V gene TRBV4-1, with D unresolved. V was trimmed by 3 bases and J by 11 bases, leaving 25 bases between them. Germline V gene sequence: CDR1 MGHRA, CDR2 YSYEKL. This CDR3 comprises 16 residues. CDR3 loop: CASSQSSGFPYNEQYF. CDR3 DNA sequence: TGCGCCAGCAGCCAGTCGAGTGGATTCCCCTACAATGAGCAGTACTTC.

The DNA for the CDR3 is TGCGCCAGCAGCTTAGCGGGGGACACCTCCTACAATGAGCAGTACTTC. As protein: CASSLAGDTSYNEQYF. V gene TRBV5-1 combines with J gene TRBJ2-1; 8 positions match TRBD2. The J call may be incorrect, as the DNA end agrees better with TRBJ2-7. CDR3 length: 16 amino acids. Germline V gene sequence: CDR1 SGHRS, CDR2 YFSETQ.

CDR3 DNA sequence: TGTGCCAGCAGGCTCCGGGACCAACCCTTTGGGAAAACTAATGAAAAACTGTTTTTT. It yields the protein CASRLRDQPFGKTNEKLFF. The chain has TRBV2 and TRBJ1-4; maybe TRBD1 (5 bases). Germline V gene sequence: CDR1 SNHLY, CDR2 FYNNEI. V shed 6 bases and J shed 1 base, with 24 bases lying between them. This CDR3 is built from 19 residues. The whole variable domain, filled in from reference TRBV2 and TRBJ1-4, reads EPEVTQTPSHQVTQMGQEVILRCVPISNHLYFYWYRQILGQKVEFLVSFYNNEISEKSEIFDDQFSVERPDGSNFTLKIRSTKLEDSAMYFCASRLRDQPFGKTNEKLFFGSGTQLSVL.

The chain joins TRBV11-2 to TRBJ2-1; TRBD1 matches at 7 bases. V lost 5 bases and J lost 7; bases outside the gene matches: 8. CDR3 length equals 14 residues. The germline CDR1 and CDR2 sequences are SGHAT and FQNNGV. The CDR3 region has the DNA TGTGCCAGCAGCACCCGGGGACAGTCAAATGAGCAGTTCTTC. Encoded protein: CASSTRGQSNEQFF.